There are many counts of the clone carrying this TCR beta chain. CDR1 is DFQATT, CDR2 SNEGSKA, per germline (reference sequence). The CDR3 runs to 13 residues. The ends were cut back, 0 bases at V and 5 bases at J, with 8 bases in the middle. This entry belongs to a study of Graves' ophthalmopathy and Graves' hyperthyroidism. From RNA, the CDR3 regions of TCR beta chains were amplified and sequenced. Amplification began with first-round RT-PCR using HTBI primers, then second-round multiplex PCR was performed. In TCRdb, the multiplex PCR reads were re-called with MiXCR into one record per CDR3 protein. The sample holds 300,000 to 500,000 distinct CDR3 sequences, 15% to 17% seen once.

Sequencing input: peripheral blood. This receptor was obtained from a woman aged 18-29 years with stable Graves' hyperthyroidism. The chain has TRBV20-1 and TRBJ1-5; maybe TRBD1 (5 bases). The DNA for the CDR3 is TGCAGTGCTAGAGAGGGGGTCGATCAGCCCCAGCATTTT. Translation gives CSAREGVDQPQHF.